These T cell receptor beta chains were read from a single sample in a study of T cell repertoires in cytomegalovirus infection. One entry per CDR3 protein results from TCRdb running MiXCR on the reads. The table shows approximately 200,000 distinct CDR3 sequences, with roughly 28% occurring only once. Sequencing input: PBMCs. The receptors here all came from a human donor in good health (CMV status not recorded). Some clones in this sample may be carry-over from other donors' samples. CDR3s include the opening cysteine and the closing phenylalanine or tryptophan. A D gene is named only where the DNA matches it firmly. Where a row states a size, it is once, few, many or the class of an expanded clone; other rows omit it.

D gene: -
J gene: TRBJ1-2
CDR3 length: 15
V gene: TRBV7-4
clone size: -
CDR3 DNA: TGTGCCAGCAGCTTAGCGTCCGCGAGCCACTATGGCTACACCTTC
CDR3 protein: CASSLASASHYGYTF

D gene: TRBD2
J gene: TRBJ2-2
CDR3 length: 15
V gene: TRBV11-3
clone size: few
CDR3 DNA: TGTGCCAGCAGCTTCGGGACTAGCTGGACCGGGGAGCTGTTTTTT
CDR3 protein: CASSFGTSWTGELFF

D gene: TRBD2
J gene: TRBJ2-1
CDR3 length: 15
V gene: TRBV5-1
clone size: -
CDR3 DNA: TGCGCCAGCAGCCCCCGAGCGGGAACCTACAATGAGCAGTTCTTC
CDR3 protein: CASSPRAGTYNEQFF

D gene: -
J gene: TRBJ2-5
CDR3 length: 15
V gene: TRBV6-2/TRBV6-3
clone size: few
CDR3 DNA: TGTGCCAGCAGTTACTCATGGGGGGTCCAAGAGACCCAGTACTTC
CDR3 protein: CASSYSWGVQETQYF

D gene: -
J gene: TRBJ2-1
CDR3 length: 14
V gene: TRBV6-6
clone size: -
CDR3 DNA: TGTGCCAGCAGGGGAGGCGGAACCTACAATGAGCAGTTCTTC
CDR3 protein: CASRGGGTYNEQFF

D gene: TRBD1
J gene: TRBJ1-1
CDR3 length: 16
V gene: TRBV18
clone size: -
CDR3 DNA: TGTGCCAGCTCACCGGACAGGGATCTAGGATGGGCTGAAGCTTTCTTT
CDR3 protein: CASSPDRDLGWAEAFF

D gene: -
J gene: TRBJ1-4
CDR3 length: 15
V gene: TRBV15
clone size: -
CDR3 DNA: TGTGCCACCAGCAGAGAGGGAGGTAGGGGCGAAAAACTGTTTTTT
CDR3 protein: CATSREGGRGEKLFF

D gene: -
J gene: TRBJ2-5
CDR3 length: 16
V gene: TRBV10-3
clone size: -
CDR3 DNA: TGTGCCATCAGTGGAAGTTATTCCGACAGTCAAGAGACCCAGTACTTC
CDR3 protein: CAISGSYSDSQETQYF

D gene: -
J gene: TRBJ2-5
CDR3 length: 14
V gene: TRBV20-1
clone size: -
CDR3 DNA: TGCAGTGCTAGAGATACAGGGAAAGGGGAGACCCAGTACTTC
CDR3 protein: CSARDTGKGETQYF

D gene: -
J gene: TRBJ2-7
CDR3 length: 16
V gene: TRBV7-6
clone size: many
CDR3 DNA: TGTGCCAGCAGCCCTCTAACGGGGTTTCCTTCCTACGAGCAGTACTTC
CDR3 protein: CASSPLTGFPSYEQYF

D gene: -
J gene: TRBJ2-2
CDR3 length: 15
V gene: TRBV5-5
clone size: few
CDR3 DNA: TGTGCCAGCAGCTCGAGGGGGGCAGACACCGGGGAGCTGTTTTTT
CDR3 protein: CASSSRGADTGELFF

D gene: -
J gene: TRBJ1-2
CDR3 length: 15
V gene: TRBV5-4
clone size: -
CDR3 DNA: TGTGCCAGCAGCTCTGTTCACAGGCCTAACTTTGGCTACACCTTC
CDR3 protein: CASSSVHRPNFGYTF